The 8 T cell receptor beta chains below all came from one sample that was sequenced in a study of T cells in Graves' hyperthyroidism and ophthalmopathy. There were TCR beta CDR3 regions amplified from RNA transcripts. RT-PCR in the first round (using the HTBI primer set) targeted the TCR CDR3. TCRdb re-derived calls from the multiplex PCR reads in MiXCR, one entry per CDR3 protein. The sample includes about 720,000 distinct CDR3 sequences, roughly a sixth of them seen just once. The sequencing sample was made of blood. The receptors were sampled from a woman aged 45-60 years with Graves' hyperthyroidism that later progressed to Graves' ophthalmopathy.

This clonotype was recorded at least ten times. The chain joins TRBV12-3 or TRBV12-4 to TRBJ1-4; D unresolved. Trimming cost V 7 bases and J 0 bases, with 12 bases left between them. The CDR3 is made up of 15 amino acids. The CDR3 DNA reads as TGTGCCAGCACCCCCGCGGGTTCAACTAATGAAAAACTGTTTTTT. Protein sequence: CASTPAGSTNEKLFF.

There are a few counts of this clonotype. The CDR3 nucleotides are TGTGCCAGCAGCCCTGGGAAGGAGGCTAGCGGGGTCGCGCAGTATTTT. It translates to CASSPGKEASGVAQYF. V is TRBV7-9 and J is TRBJ2-3; TRBD2 matches at 9 bases. This CDR3 is 16 amino acids long. From germline, CDR1 is SEHNR and CDR2 FQNEAQ (reference sequence). V trimming: 5 bases; J trimming: 10 bases; junction bases outside the gene matches: 16.

The chain uses TRBV20-1 and TRBJ2-7; D gene uncertain. V lost 3 bases and J lost 3, with 9 bases in between. Germline-derived CDR1 and CDR2 are DFQATT and SNEGSKA (reference sequence). CDR3 length: 12 residues. CDR3 sequence (DNA): TGCAGTGCTAGGGCAGTCCTCTACGAGCAGTACTTC. This sequence encodes CSARAVLYEQYF.

This clonotype was found a few times. The CDR3 DNA follows: TGTGCCAGCAGATCGACGGCCGGGACGAATCAGCCCCAGCATTTT. It is translated as CASRSTAGTNQPQHF. The rearrangement uses TRBV6-1 and TRBJ1-5, with a possible D match to TRBD1 (5 bases). In germline, CDR1 is MNHNS, CDR2 SASEGT. The CDR3 runs to 15 residues. The V gene lost 6 bases and the J gene lost 4 bases, with 16 bases spanning the gap.

This clonotype came up a few times. V and J are TRBV2 and TRBJ2-7, with 7 bases fitting TRBD1. After removal of 3 bases from V and 5 bases from J, the junction contained 7 bases not matched to a gene. This CDR3 is 14 amino acids long. CDR1 and CDR2 from the germline V gene are SNHLY and FYNNEI. The CDR3 loop is CASSDRQGVDEQYF. CDR3 in DNA: TGTGCCAGCAGTGATCGACAGGGTGTCGACGAGCAGTACTTC.

The table lists this clonotype with a few counts. DNA for the CDR3: TGTGCCAGCAGTTTTCTGGGGGGGCAGGGCGGGGAGCTGTTTTTT. Its translation is CASSFLGGQGGELFF. This chain joins TRBV12-3 or TRBV12-4 and TRBJ2-2; maybe TRBD2 (7 bases). Trimming shortened V by 3 bases and J by 7 bases, and 15 bases separated the two germline ends. This CDR3 spans 15 amino acids.

The rearrangement joins TRBV5-1 to TRBJ1-4; a weak D match, TRBD1 (5 bases). This CDR3 contains 15 residues. The germline V gene has CDR1 SGHRS and CDR2 YFSETQ. V was clipped by 5 bases and J by 0 bases, with 11 bases between them. DNA of the CDR3: TGCGCCAGCAGACCGGGACCCTCAACTAATGAAAAACTGTTTTTT. Protein sequence: CASRPGPSTNEKLFF.

This clonotype occurred many times. The rearrangement uses TRBV3-1 and TRBJ1-5; D is ambiguous. With 0 bases removed from V and 3 bases from J, the gap between germline ends came to 9 bases. Germline-derived CDR1 and CDR2 are LGHDT and YNNKEL (reference sequence). This CDR3 is built from 15 residues. CDR3 sequence (DNA): TGTGCCAGCAGCCAAGAGGCGGCGCCCAATCAGCCCCAGCATTTT. The encoded protein is CASSQEAAPNQPQHF.